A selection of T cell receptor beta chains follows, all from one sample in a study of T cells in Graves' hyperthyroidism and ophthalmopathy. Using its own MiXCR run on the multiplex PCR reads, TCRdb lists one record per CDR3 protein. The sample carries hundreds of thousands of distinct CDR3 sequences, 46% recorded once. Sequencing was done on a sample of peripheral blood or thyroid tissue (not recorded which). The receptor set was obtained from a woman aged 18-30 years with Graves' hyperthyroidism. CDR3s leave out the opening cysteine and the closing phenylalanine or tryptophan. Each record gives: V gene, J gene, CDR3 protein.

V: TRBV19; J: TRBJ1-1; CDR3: ACSAGGNTEAF
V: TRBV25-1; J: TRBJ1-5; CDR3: ASSELGQVNQPQH
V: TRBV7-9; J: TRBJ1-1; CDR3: ASIPALRDPKNTEAF
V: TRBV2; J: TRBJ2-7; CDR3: ASSDEGGNYEQY
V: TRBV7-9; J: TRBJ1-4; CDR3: ASSVGQTATNEKLF
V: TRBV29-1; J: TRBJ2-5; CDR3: SVEDPWAGAETQY
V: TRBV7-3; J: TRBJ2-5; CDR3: ASSLGGREYETQY
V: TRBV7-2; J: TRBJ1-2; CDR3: ASSPTHRDDYGYT
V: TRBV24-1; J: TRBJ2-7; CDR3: ATSDPRARGGEQY
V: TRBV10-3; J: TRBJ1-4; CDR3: ASSEEESPNEKLF
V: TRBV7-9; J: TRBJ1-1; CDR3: ASSFGAVNTEAF